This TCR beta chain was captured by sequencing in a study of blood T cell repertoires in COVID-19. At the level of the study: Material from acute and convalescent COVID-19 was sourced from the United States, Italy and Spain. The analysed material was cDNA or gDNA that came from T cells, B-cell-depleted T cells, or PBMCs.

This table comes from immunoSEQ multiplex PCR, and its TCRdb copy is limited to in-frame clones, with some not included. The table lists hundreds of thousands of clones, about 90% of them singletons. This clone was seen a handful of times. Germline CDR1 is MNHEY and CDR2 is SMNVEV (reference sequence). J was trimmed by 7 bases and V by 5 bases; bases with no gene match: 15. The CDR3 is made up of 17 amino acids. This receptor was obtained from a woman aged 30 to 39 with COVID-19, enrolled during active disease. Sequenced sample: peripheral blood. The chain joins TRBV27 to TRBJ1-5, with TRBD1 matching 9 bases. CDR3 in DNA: TGTGCCAGCAGTCCCGGCCCGGGACAGGGCGTAGACCAGCCCCAGCATTTT. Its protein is CASSPGPGQGVDQPQHF.